This T cell receptor beta chain comes out of a study of blood T cell repertoires in COVID-19. Study information: Samples representing acute and convalescent COVID-19 were sourced from the United States, Italy and Spain.

Only a few counts were recorded for this clone. Germline CDR1 MNHEY, CDR2 SVGAGI. The CDR3 covers 15 residues. V lost 6 bases and J lost 2; bases outside the gene matches: 6. In the original workflow: Nucleated cell number was recorded as an estimate derived from reference gene primer amplification. TCRdb's table, derived via immunoSEQ multiplex PCR, lists solely in-frame clones and lacks some. V, J and clone size were drawn from that table, and D and trimming were deduced from the DNA. Here the sample spans about 270,000 clones, 80% to 90% being singletons. The specimen sequenced was peripheral blood. The sequence derives from a woman in her forties or fifties who had recovered from COVID-19. This chain joins TRBV6-5 and TRBJ2-7; TRBD2 aligns across 11 bases. The CDR3 loop is CASSLSSGGAYEQYF. For the CDR3, the DNA is TGTGCCAGCAGCCTAAGTAGCGGGGGGGCCTACGAGCAGTACTTC.